This T cell receptor beta chain was captured by sequencing in a study of monozygotic twins with cystic fibrosis. Study-level findings and limits: Nucleotide-identical clonotype sharing was significantly higher within monozygotic CF twin pairs than between unrelated CF individuals. Co-twins had the most similar V usage for 13 of 16 pairs, J for 8.

The repertoire was sequenced with immunoSEQ multiplex PCR; TCRdb's copy has only in-frame clones and lacks some. The sample has tens of thousands of clones; approximately 90% are singletons. On this clone itself: Its antigen is not identified.

Germline CDR1 MNHEY, CDR2 SVGAGI. CDR3 length equals 12 residues. Trimming stripped 10 bases from V and 3 bases from J, with 12 bases between. The sequencing sample was made of blood. The rearrangement joins TRBV6-5 to TRBJ1-1; D is perhaps TRBD1 (6 bases). The sequence came from a girl aged 2-10 years with cystic fibrosis. The CDR3 protein is CATQGRDTEAFF. The CDR3 nucleotides are TGTGCCACACAGGGACGGGACACTGAAGCTTTCTTT.